One and the same sample provided the 20 T cell receptor beta chains below, sequenced in a study of shared clonotypes between healthy human individuals. Here immunoSEQ multiplex PCR was the method, and the copy in TCRdb shows in-frame clones only, minus some. This table has just over 2,000,000 clones, 85% to 95% appearing once. Naivety among CD8 cells was defined by CD45RO negativity and positive CCR7 selection, thereby excluding terminally differentiated effector memory CD45RA+ cells. Material: naive CD8+ T cells sorted from blood. Source of these receptors: a man between 18 and 35 years old in good health.

The chain uses TRBV9 and TRBJ1-2, with TRBD1 matching 9 bases. Germline lookup yields CDR1 SGDLS and CDR2 YYNGEE. The length of the CDR3 is 15 residues. With 0 bases clipped from V and 0 bases from J, the junction kept 0 bases outside the gene matches. The DNA for the CDR3 is TGTGCCAGCAGCGTAGGGGACAGGGCTAACTATGGCTACACCTTC. It translates to CASSVGDRANYGYTF.

The chain recombines TRBV5-4 with TRBJ2-7; 8 positions agree with TRBD2. The CDR3 consists of 13 residues. Germline loops: CDR1 SGHNT, CDR2 YYREEE (reference sequence). V gave up 1 base and J gave up 3 bases; unmatched junction bases: 0. The CDR3 reads CASSLTSGYEQYF. CDR3 DNA sequence: TGTGCCAGCAGCTTGACTAGCGGCTACGAGCAGTACTTC.

This chain connects TRBV2 to TRBJ1-4; TRBD1 might be the D (5 bases). Trimming cost V 8 bases and J 8 bases, with 18 bases left between them. CDR1 is SNHLY, CDR2 FYNNEI, per germline. The CDR3 is made up of 14 amino acids. The CDR3 is CASSVRQSSEKLFF. As DNA, the CDR3 is TGTGCCAGCTCGGTCCGACAGTCGAGCGAAAAACTGTTTTTT.

The chain has TRBV28 and TRBJ1-1, with D tentatively TRBD1 (5 bases). The V end lost 6 bases, the J end lost 4 bases, and 18 bases lay between the germline ends. The germline V gene encodes CDR1 MDHEN and CDR2 SYDVKM. The CDR3 is made up of 15 amino acids. The CDR3 is CASSSLMGTRTEAFF. DNA for the CDR3: TGTGCCAGCAGCTCCTTGATGGGGACTCGCACTGAAGCTTTCTTT.

The chain links TRBV6-5 to TRBJ2-7; weak D call: TRBD1 (5 bases). This CDR3 region has 14 residues. With 5 bases removed from V and 0 bases from J, the gap between germline ends came to 11 bases. The germline V gene encodes CDR1 MNHEY and CDR2 SVGAGI. CDR3 nucleotide sequence: TGTGCCAGCAGTGAGACAGTTATCTCCTACGAGCAGTACTTC. It codes for CASSETVISYEQYF.

This chain connects TRBV4-1 to TRBJ2-5; 7 positions agree with TRBD1. V lost 4 bases, J lost 4 bases, and 6 bases stayed unmatched. Germline-derived CDR1 and CDR2 are MGHRA and YSYEKL. The CDR3 covers 14 residues. CDR3 region: CASSPGTAGETQYF. CDR3 bases: TGCGCCAGCAGCCCCGGGACAGCCGGAGAGACCCAGTACTTC.

V gene TRBV5-6 combines with J gene TRBJ2-3; 13 nucleotides line up with TRBD2. Germline V lookup: CDR1 SGHDT, CDR2 YYEEEE. The CDR3 spans 17 residues. Unmatched junction bases numbered 5, after V lost 4 bases and J lost 0 bases. CDR3 in DNA: TGTGCCAGCAGCAACGGACTAGCGGGGGTGAGCACAGATACGCAGTATTTT. Amino acid sequence: CASSNGLAGVSTDTQYF.

With regard to this clone: A far larger clone is a single base away, which makes a read error likely. The chain carries TRBV7-9 and TRBJ1-2; 7 positions match TRBD1. CDR3 length equals 13 residues. Germline loops: CDR1 SEHNR, CDR2 FQNEAQ (reference sequence). The CDR3 coding sequence is TGTGCCAGCAGCTCGGGACAGATCTATGTCTACACCTTC. This codes for CASSSGQIYVYTF.

The V call is TRBV28, the J call TRBJ1-2; D is unclear. The length of the CDR3 is 15 residues. Germline assignment: CDR1 MDHEN and CDR2 SYDVKM. Trimming shortened V by 5 bases and J by 4 bases, and 17 bases separated the two germline ends. This CDR3 reads CASSPSGNLGYGYTF. DNA of the CDR3: TGTGCCAGCAGTCCTTCTGGGAACCTAGGCTATGGCTACACCTTC.

The J gene is TRBJ2-1, the V gene TRBV7-6; 9 bases match TRBD2. Germline V gene sequence: CDR1 SGHVS, CDR2 FNYEAQ. The CDR3 spans 16 residues. Unmatched junction bases numbered 10, after V lost 5 bases and J lost 5 bases. The CDR3 protein is CASSPLMEREDNEQFF. CDR3 nucleotides: TGTGCCAGCAGCCCCCTCATGGAGCGGGAGGACAATGAGCAGTTCTTC.

About this clone: This sample includes further DNA sequences coding for the same CDR3. The chain carries TRBV4-3 and TRBJ2-7; unclear D gene. Germline CDR1 LGHNA, CDR2 YSLEER. The CDR3 runs to 14 residues. Trimming removed 1 base from V and 1 base from J, with 8 bases in between. CDR3 sequence reads: CASSQVVGSYEQYF. As DNA, the CDR3 is TGCGCCAGCAGCCAAGTTGTAGGTTCCTACGAGCAGTACTTC.

The chain has TRBV13 and TRBJ1-1; TRBD1 is a possible D gene (6 bases). V gave up 5 bases and J gave up 3 bases, with 13 bases separating them. Germline values: CDR1 PRHDT, CDR2 FYEKMQ (reference sequence). The CDR3 is 14 residues long. The CDR3 sequence: CASSRGGPDTEAFF. DNA of the CDR3: TGTGCCAGCAGCCGGGGGGGCCCCGACACTGAAGCTTTCTTT.

V usage is TRBV4-3 and J usage is TRBJ2-1, with D uncertain. Germline values: CDR1 LGHNA, CDR2 YSLEER. V was clipped by 3 bases and J by 3 bases, with 24 bases between them. There are 19 residues in the CDR3. CDR3 bases: TGCGCCAGCAGCCACCCCCAGCGTTCGCACCTCTATTACTACAATGAGCAGTTCTTC. It encodes CASSHPQRSHLYYYNEQFF.

This clone was observed once. The DNA is left out, because the CDR3 cannot be placed on it with certainty; the CDR3 is given as TCRdb lists it. This chain links TRBV2 with TRBJ1-1; TRBD1 is the table's D call and was not checked against the DNA. Germline CDR1 SNHLY, CDR2 FYNNEI. The CDR3 region is 16 residues in length, termini included. The CDR3 loop is CASISGPDRVNTEAFF.

To note about this clone: The sample holds other DNA sequences that translate to the same CDR3. The gene calls are TRBV27 and TRBJ2-2; the D gene is possibly TRBD2 (5 bases). Germline CDR1 reads MNHEY; CDR2 reads SMNVEV (reference sequence). This CDR3 is built from 13 residues. The V and J ends lost 2 bases and 4 bases respectively, with 5 bases between them. The CDR3 region has the DNA TGTGCCAGCAGTTTAGGGAGCACCGGGGAGCTGTTTTTT. Its protein is CASSLGSTGELFF.

The chain uses TRBV10-1 and TRBJ2-5, with 7 nucleotides matching TRBD1. Losses at the gene ends were 3 bases for V and 2 bases for J; bases not matched to a gene: 6. Looked up from germline, CDR1 is WNHNN and CDR2 is SYGVQD (reference sequence). There are 15 residues in the CDR3. CDR3 in amino acids: CASSDVGTAQETQYF. The CDR3 coding sequence is TGCGCCAGCAGTGATGTTGGGACAGCACAAGAGACCCAGTACTTC.

The chain uses TRBV28 and TRBJ2-2, with 11 positions matching TRBD2. Looked up from germline, CDR1 is MDHEN and CDR2 is SYDVKM. This CDR3 contains 14 residues. V lost 8 bases and J lost 5; bases outside the gene matches: 4. The CDR3 DNA follows: TGTGCCAGCGCGGTAGCGGGAGGGACCGGGGAGCTGTTTTTT. Amino acids: CASAVAGGTGELFF.

This clone was counted a few times. The chain uses TRBV6-5 and TRBJ1-6; the D gene is possibly TRBD1 (5 bases). The CDR3 spans 13 residues. V lost 7 bases, J lost 4 bases, and 8 bases lay in between. Germline values: CDR1 MNHEY, CDR2 SVGAGI. The CDR3 bases are TGTGCCAGCATGAAGGGGTATAATTCACCCCTCCACTTT. Its translation is CASMKGYNSPLHF.

This clone occurred once. At the DNA level, this CDR3 is encoded by other sequences in the same sample as well. The V gene is TRBV29-1, the J gene TRBJ1-3; a possible D gene is TRBD1 (6 bases). The CDR3 has 12 residues. Germline V gives CDR1 SQVTM, CDR2 ANQGSEA. The V gene lost 4 bases and the J gene lost 3 bases, with 7 bases spanning the gap. CDR3 DNA sequence: TGCAGCGTTGCAGGGGTTGGAAACACCATATATTTT. It encodes CSVAGVGNTIYF.

The J gene is TRBJ2-7, the V gene TRBV7-9, with D unresolved. Germline assignment: CDR1 SEHNR and CDR2 FQNEAQ (reference sequence). V shed 1 base and J shed 7 bases, with 11 bases lying between them. This CDR3 has 13 residues. In DNA form, the CDR3 reads TGTGCCAGCAGCTTAGGTGGTACGGAGGAGCAGTACTTC. Translation: CASSLGGTEEQYF. The complete variable domain, with remaining parts taken from reference TRBV7-9 and TRBJ2-7, reads DTGVSQNPRHKITKRGQNVTFRCDPISEHNRLYWYRQTLGQGPEFLTYFQNEAQLEKSRLLSDRFSAERPKGSFSTLEIQRTEQGDSAMYLCASSLGGTEEQYFGPGTRLTVT.